The present TCR beta chain was sequenced within a study of blood T cell repertoires in COVID-19 (dated by TCRdb to about 2020). For context, the study as a whole: Samples covering the acute and convalescent phases of COVID-19 were provided by collaborators in the United States, Italy and Spain. The material from the prospective study consisted of cDNA or gDNA derived from T cells, B-cell-depleted T cells, or PBMCs. The dataset comprised deeply sampled blood TCRbeta repertoires from subjects exposed to, actively infected with, or recovered from COVID-19. The repertoires were made available in a free public database intended to serve as a resource for research on the immune response to SARS-CoV-2. The samples were drawn from two sources: the first 160 participants of the ongoing ImmuneRACE study, and fewer than 1,500 subjects contributed by 6 global collaborators. Nearly every sample came with metadata listing a de-identified subject ID, COVID-19 status, age in years and sex. HLA class I and class II types, where available, came from metadata supplied by the sample provider rather than from assay-based typing. Results the study describes overall, beyond this receptor: How much clinical and demographic metadata was included differed by source and by participant, and the metadata was provided uncurated.

Each collaborating institution followed its own protocols to collect whole blood in K2EDTA tubes. For TCRbeta analysis, collaborators shipped samples in one of three forms: frozen whole blood, isolated PBMCs, or DNA extracted from either of those sample types. Note on this clone: The specificity of this receptor is unknown. Per-nucleotide qualities are absent, and no much larger clonotype sits a single base away.

TCRbeta CDR3 regions were amplified from genomic DNA using the immunoSEQ Assay, a bias-controlled multiplex PCR. The original methods were these. Within the assay, amplification of reference gene primers was used to estimate how many nucleated cells each sample contained. To quantify the absolute abundance of each unique TCRbeta CDR3 rearrangement, sequence reads were collapsed and filtered. For each sample, productive Simpson clonality was calculated as the square root of Simpson's diversity index over productive rearrangements. TCRdb took this table from immuneACCESS and kept in-frame rearrangements with V and J called. Such tables lack part of the clones; where checked against another copy, unresolved V genes explain under half of the gap, and the rest is unexplained. The V and J calls and clone size come from that table; D and trimming were worked out from the DNA. This sample lists 200,000 or so clones; about nine tenths were detected once. 5.9% of the sample is held by the ten biggest clonotypes.

The V end gives up 1 base and the J end 5 bases, leaving 10 bases in the junction not matched to a gene. The CDR3, cysteine through phenylalanine, is 16 amino acids long. Only the CDR3 DNA is retained, 48 bases long and in frame from the first base. Via the germline V gene (reference sequence), CDR1 is LNHDA and CDR2 SQIVND. Sequencing used peripheral blood. The chain is made from TRBV19 and TRBJ1-1; TRBD1 matches 7 bases in the middle. The receptor comes from an elderly man with acute or convalescent COVID-19. The CDR3 region reads CASSIGERGQGTEAFF. The DNA reads as follows: TGTGCCAGTAGTATAGGGGAGAGGGGGCAAGGGACTGAAGCTTTCTTT.